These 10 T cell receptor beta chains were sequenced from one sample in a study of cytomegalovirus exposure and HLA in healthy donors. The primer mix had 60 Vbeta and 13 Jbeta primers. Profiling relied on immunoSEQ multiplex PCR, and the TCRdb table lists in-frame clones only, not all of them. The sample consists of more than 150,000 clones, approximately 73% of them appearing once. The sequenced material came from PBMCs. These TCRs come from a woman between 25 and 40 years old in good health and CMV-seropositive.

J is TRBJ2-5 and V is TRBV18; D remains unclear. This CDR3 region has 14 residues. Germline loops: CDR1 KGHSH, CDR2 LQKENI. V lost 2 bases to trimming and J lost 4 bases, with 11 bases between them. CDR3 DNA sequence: TGTGCCAGCTCACCAGGATTAGGCGGAGAGACCCAGTACTTC. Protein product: CASSPGLGGETQYF.

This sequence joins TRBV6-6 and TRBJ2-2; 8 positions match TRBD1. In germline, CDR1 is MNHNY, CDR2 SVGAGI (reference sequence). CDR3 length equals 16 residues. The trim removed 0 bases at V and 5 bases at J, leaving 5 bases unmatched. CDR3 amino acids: CASSYSAGGRTGELFF. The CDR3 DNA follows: TGTGCCAGCAGTTACTCGGCAGGGGGCCGTACCGGGGAGCTGTTTTTT.

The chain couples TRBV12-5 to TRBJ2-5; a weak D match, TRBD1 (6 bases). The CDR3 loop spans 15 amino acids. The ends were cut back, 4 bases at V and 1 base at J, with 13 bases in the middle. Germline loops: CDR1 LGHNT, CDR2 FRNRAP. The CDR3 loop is CASGSLPRGQETQYF. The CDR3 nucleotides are TGTGCTAGTGGTTCGCTCCCCAGGGGCCAAGAGACCCAGTACTTC. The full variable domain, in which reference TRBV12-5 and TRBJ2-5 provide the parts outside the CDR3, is DARVTQTPRHKVTEMGQEVTMRCQPILGHNTVFWYRQTMMQGLELLAYFRNRAPLDDSGMPKDRFSAEMPDATLATLKIQPSEPRDSAVYFCASGSLPRGQETQYFGPGTRLLVL.

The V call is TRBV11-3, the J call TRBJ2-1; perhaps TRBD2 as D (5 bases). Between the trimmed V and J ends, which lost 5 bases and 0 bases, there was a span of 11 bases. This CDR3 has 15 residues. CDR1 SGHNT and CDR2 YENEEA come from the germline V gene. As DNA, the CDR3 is TGTGCCAGCAGCCTAGCCTTGTTCTCCTACAATGAGCAGTTCTTC. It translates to CASSLALFSYNEQFF.

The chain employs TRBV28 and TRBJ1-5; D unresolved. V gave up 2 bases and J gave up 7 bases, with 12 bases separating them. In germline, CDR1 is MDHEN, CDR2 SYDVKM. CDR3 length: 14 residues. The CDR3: CASSLVGRTQPQHF. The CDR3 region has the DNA TGTGCCAGCAGTTTAGTTGGTCGCACACAGCCCCAGCATTTT.

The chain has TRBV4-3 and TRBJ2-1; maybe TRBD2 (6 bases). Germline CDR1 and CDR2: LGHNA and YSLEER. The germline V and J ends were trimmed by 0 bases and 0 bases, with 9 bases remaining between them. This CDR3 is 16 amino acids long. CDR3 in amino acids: CASSQDWGVSYNEQFF. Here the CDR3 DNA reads TGCGCCAGCAGCCAAGATTGGGGGGTCTCCTACAATGAGCAGTTCTTC.

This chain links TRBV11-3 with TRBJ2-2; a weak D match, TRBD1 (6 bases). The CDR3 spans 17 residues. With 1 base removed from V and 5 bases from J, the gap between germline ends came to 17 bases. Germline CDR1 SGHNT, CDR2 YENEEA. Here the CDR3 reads CASSLVHRAGGTGELFF. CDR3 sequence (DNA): TGTGCCAGCAGCTTAGTTCACAGGGCGGGCGGGACCGGGGAGCTGTTTTTT.

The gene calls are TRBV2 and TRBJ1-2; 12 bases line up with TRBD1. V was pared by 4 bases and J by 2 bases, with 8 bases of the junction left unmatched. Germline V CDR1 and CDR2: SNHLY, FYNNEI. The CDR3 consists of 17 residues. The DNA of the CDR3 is TGTGCCAGCAGTGGGGGGACAGGGGGCATTGCCAACTATGGCTACACCTTC. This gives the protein CASSGGTGGIANYGYTF.

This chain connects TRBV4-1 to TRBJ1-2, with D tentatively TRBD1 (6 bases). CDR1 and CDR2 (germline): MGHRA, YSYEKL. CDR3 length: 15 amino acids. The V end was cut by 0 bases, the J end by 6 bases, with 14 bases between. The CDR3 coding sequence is TGCGCCAGCAGCCAAGACCCACAGGGATTGAATGGCTACACCTTC. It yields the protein CASSQDPQGLNGYTF.

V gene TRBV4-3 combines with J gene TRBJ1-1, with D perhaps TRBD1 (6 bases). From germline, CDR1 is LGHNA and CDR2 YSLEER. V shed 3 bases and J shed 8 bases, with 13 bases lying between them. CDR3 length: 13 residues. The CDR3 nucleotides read TGCGCCAGCAGCCATACAGGGAACCGCGAAGCTTTCTTT. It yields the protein CASSHTGNREAFF.